What follows describes a single T cell receptor (beta chain). This record comes from a study of control samples from healthy donors and cancer patients. Some clones are missing from TCRdb's copy, which holds only in-frame ones; the method was immunoSEQ multiplex PCR. The profile shows tens of thousands of clones, about 95% of them singletons. Material for sequencing was blood. This TCR was recovered from a man aged 30 to 39 in good health.

CDR3 DNA sequence: TGTGCCACCAGTGATTTCTCCGGGACAGGCCCTTGGGAGGGCTACACCTTC. This codes for CATSDFSGTGPWEGYTF. The rearrangement links TRBV24-1 to TRBJ1-2, with 8 positions matching TRBD1. Germline CDR1 KGHDR, CDR2 SFDVKD. The CDR3 loop spans 17 amino acids. J lost 8 bases, V lost 1 base, and 14 bases had no gene match.